Listed below are T cell receptor beta chains from one sample, sequenced in a study of cytomegalovirus exposure and HLA in healthy donors. Profiling relied on immunoSEQ multiplex PCR, and the TCRdb table lists in-frame clones only, not all of them. Seen here are around 140,000 clones, just under 90% observed once, and the top ten hold 4.5% to 6.5%. The sequencing sample was made of PBMCs. The source is a woman aged 25 to 39 in good health and CMV-seronegative. The conserved cysteine and the conserved F or W are not part of the CDR3 here.

TRBV15 ATSTSGQNTGELF
TRBV10-1 ASSTGTGGLDTQY
TRBV7-9 ASSPGQLTDTQY
TRBV4-1 ASSQDRKAGGYNEQF
TRBV29-1 SVRAADPGDTQY
TRBV19 ASTAGDTDTQY
TRBV7-3 ASSPKGGSGPTDTQY
TRBV7-9 ASTNITDTQY
TRBV28 ASRAGTAKAF
TRBV15 ATSRDGGQGSTEAF
TRBV5-4 ASSLEDRLYGYT
TRBV28 ASSPRQGVTEAF
TRBV5-1 ASSLAPGDEQY
TRBV5-6 ASSSSGGAPIREQY
TRBV21-1 ASSKGDGQGGPEAF
TRBV27 ASSLWAGGNQPQH
TRBV5-4 ASSQELNENEQF
TRBV2 ASSRQGNTEAF
TRBV9 ASSPQWGGLAGETQY
TRBV7-7 ASSLGTSGAKETQY
TRBV28 ASSSGTGLDYGYT
TRBV4-3 ASSPLTSTDTQY
TRBV5-8 ASSSSASFGANVLT
TRBV7-9 ASSQSMAGDPYNEQF
TRBV7-6 ASSLVSETQY
TRBV28 ASTVANRYNEQF
TRBV5-1 ASSPTGGLAGELF
TRBV29-1 SGRTGDEQY
TRBV7-8 ASAQTSGISEEQF
TRBV2 ASREGVISYNEQF
TRBV5-1 ASSSGTGINYGYT